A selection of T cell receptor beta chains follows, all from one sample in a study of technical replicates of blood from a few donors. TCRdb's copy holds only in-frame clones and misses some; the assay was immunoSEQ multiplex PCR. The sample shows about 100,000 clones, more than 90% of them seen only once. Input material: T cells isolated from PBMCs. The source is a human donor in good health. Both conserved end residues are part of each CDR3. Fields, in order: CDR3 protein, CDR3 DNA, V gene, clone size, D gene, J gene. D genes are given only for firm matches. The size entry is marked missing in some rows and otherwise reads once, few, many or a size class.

CASRLEGANGYTF TGTGCCAGTAGACTAGAGGGGGCGAATGGCTACACCTTC TRBV19 NA TRBD1 TRBJ1-2
CASSLGLAESNEQFF TGTGCCAGCAGCTTGGGACTAGCGGAGAGCAATGAGCAGTTCTTC TRBV11-3 NA TRBD2 TRBJ2-1
CASSPSGTPNYGYTF TGTGCCAGCAGCCCCTCCGGGACACCCAACTATGGCTACACCTTC TRBV7-9 NA NA TRBJ1-2
CASSGTVNTEAFF TGTGCCAGCAGTGGGACAGTGAACACTGAAGCTTTCTTT TRBV6-1 NA NA TRBJ1-1
CASSSGQIQETQYF TGTGCCAGCAGTTCGGGACAGATCCAAGAGACCCAGTACTTC TRBV27 NA TRBD1 TRBJ2-5
CASSIGRGGGLDEQFF TGTGCCAGTAGTATAGGACGAGGCGGGGGGTTGGATGAGCAGTTCTTC TRBV19 NA TRBD2 TRBJ2-1
CASSLGQGVYNEQFF TGCGCCAGCAGCTTGGGTCAGGGCGTTTACAATGAGCAGTTCTTC TRBV5-1 NA NA TRBJ2-1
CASSHLPGQGARTGELFF TGCGCCAGCAGCCATTTACCGGGACAGGGGGCGCGGACCGGGGAGCTGTTTTTT TRBV4-1 NA TRBD1 TRBJ2-2
CASSLNPRTTQETQYF TGTGCCAGCAGCTTAAATCCAAGGACTACACAAGAGACCCAGTACTTC TRBV7-2 NA NA TRBJ2-5
CASSPRRATYEQYF TGTGCCAGCAGCCCCCGGAGGGCAACCTACGAGCAGTACTTC TRBV9 NA NA TRBJ2-7
CASSLRVRGVLDTQYF TGTGCCAGCAGCTTAAGAGTCAGGGGGGTCCTAGATACGCAGTATTTT TRBV7-2 NA NA TRBJ2-3
CASDGRGSNEKLFF TGTGCCAGCGACGGAAGGGGGTCTAATGAAAAACTGTTTTTT TRBV28 NA NA TRBJ1-4
CASSPLDRGHRETQYF TGTGCCAGCAGTCCCCTGGACAGGGGGCATCGGGAGACCCAGTACTTC TRBV27 NA TRBD1 TRBJ2-5
CASSIGGSRGGGYTF TGCGCCAGCAGCATCGGCGGAAGTCGTGGCGGAGGCTACACCTTC TRBV5-1 NA NA TRBJ1-2
CASGGGRDNYNEQFF TGTGCCAGCGGGGGCGGCAGGGATAACTACAATGAGCAGTTCTTC TRBV7-9 NA NA TRBJ2-1
CAWSITGQGQPQHF TGTGCCTGGAGTATTACAGGCCAGGGTCAGCCCCAGCATTTT TRBV30 few NA TRBJ1-5
CASSPGLAGRNEQFF TGCGCCAGCAGCCCGGGACTAGCGGGCCGCAATGAGCAGTTCTTC TRBV5-1 NA TRBD2 TRBJ2-1
CASSSRTEAFYGYTF TGTGCCAGTAGTTCCCGGACAGAAGCCTTTTATGGCTACACCTTC TRBV19 NA NA TRBJ1-2
CASSETEEGYTF TGTGCCAGCAGCGAGACCGAGGAGGGCTACACCTTC TRBV6-1 NA NA TRBJ1-2
CASSLVAEKETQYF TGTGCCAGCAGCTTGGTGGCAGAAAAAGAGACCCAGTACTTC TRBV5-4 NA NA TRBJ2-5
CASSRGNTEAFF TGTGCCAGCAGCCGGGGAAACACTGAAGCTTTCTTT TRBV7-6 once NA TRBJ1-1
CSVLTRNTEAFF TGCAGCGTCCTGACAAGGAACACTGAAGCTTTCTTT TRBV29-1 NA NA TRBJ1-1
CAISKGGDQPQHF TGTGCCATCAGCAAAGGGGGGGATCAGCCCCAGCATTTT TRBV10-3 NA NA TRBJ1-5
CASRPGTSGRVIQYF TGTGCCAGCAGACCCGGGACTAGCGGGAGGGTCATTCAGTACTTC TRBV7-2 NA TRBD2 TRBJ2-4